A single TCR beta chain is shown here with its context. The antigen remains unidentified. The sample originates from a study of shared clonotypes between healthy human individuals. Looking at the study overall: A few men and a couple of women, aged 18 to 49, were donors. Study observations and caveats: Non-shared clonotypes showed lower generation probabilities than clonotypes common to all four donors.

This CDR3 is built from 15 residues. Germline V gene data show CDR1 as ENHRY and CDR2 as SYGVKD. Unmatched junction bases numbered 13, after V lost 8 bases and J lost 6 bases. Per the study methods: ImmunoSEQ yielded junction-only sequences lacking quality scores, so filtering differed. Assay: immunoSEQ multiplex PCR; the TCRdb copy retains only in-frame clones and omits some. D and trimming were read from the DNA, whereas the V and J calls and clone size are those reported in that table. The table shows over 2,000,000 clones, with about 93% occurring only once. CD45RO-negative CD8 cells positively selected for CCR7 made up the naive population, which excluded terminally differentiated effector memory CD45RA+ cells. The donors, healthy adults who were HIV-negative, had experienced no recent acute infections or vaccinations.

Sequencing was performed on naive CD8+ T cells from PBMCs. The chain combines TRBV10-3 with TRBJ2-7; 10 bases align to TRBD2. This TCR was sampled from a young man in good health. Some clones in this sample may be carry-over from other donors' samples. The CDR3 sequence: CAISNRSGRAPEQYF. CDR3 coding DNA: TGTGCCATCTCCAACAGAAGCGGGAGGGCCCCCGAGCAGTACTTC.